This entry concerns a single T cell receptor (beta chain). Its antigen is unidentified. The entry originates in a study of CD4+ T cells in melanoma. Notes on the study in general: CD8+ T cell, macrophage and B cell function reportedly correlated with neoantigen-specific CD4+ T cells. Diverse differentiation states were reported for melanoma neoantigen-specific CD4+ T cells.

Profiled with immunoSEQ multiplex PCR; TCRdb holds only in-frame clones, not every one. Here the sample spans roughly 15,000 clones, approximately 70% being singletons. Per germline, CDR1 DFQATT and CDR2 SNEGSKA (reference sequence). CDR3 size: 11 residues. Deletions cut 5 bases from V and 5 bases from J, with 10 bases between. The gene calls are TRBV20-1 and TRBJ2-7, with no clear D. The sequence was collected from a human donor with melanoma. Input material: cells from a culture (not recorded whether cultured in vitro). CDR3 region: CSAEDGNEQYF. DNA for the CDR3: TGCAGTGCTGAGGACGGTAACGAGCAGTACTTC.